Each of the 7 T cell receptor beta chains below was sequenced from the same sample in a study of breast tumors, draining lymph nodes, adjacent tissues. Each CDR3 protein gets one entry after TCRdb re-called the multiplex PCR reads with MiXCR. Among 160,000 or so distinct CDR3 sequences listed, about 33% were seen once. Axillary draining lymph nodes of breast cancer patients supplied the node samples. The sample was axillary lymph node tissue. These receptors came from a female donor with breast cancer. Some clones in this sample may be carry-over from other donors' samples.

V and J are TRBV18 and TRBJ2-1, with 9 bases that match TRBD1. This CDR3 has 15 amino acids. After removal of 8 bases from V and 6 bases from J, the junction contained 11 bases not matched to a gene. Germline assignment: CDR1 KGHSH and CDR2 LQKENI. The CDR3 loop reads CASTKQGAMSNEQFF. The CDR3 nucleotides are TGTGCCAGCACAAAACAGGGGGCAATGAGCAATGAGCAGTTCTTC. The full variable domain, in which reference TRBV18 and TRBJ2-1 provide the parts outside the CDR3, is NAGVMQNPRHLVRRRGQEARLRCSPMKGHSHVYWYRQLPEEGLKFMVYLQKENIIDESGMPKERFSAEFPKEGPSILRIQQVVRGDSAAYFCASTKQGAMSNEQFFGPGTRLTVL.

This clonotype was seen repeatedly, ten times or more. This chain's CDR3 is CASKQTINSPLHF. CDR3 bases: TGTGCCAGTAAACAGACTATTAATTCACCCCTCCACTTT. The V call is TRBV19, the J call TRBJ1-6; unclear D gene. Germline values: CDR1 LNHDA, CDR2 SQIVND (reference sequence). Trimming cost V 7 bases and J 6 bases, with 10 bases left between them. This CDR3 is built from 13 residues. The full variable domain, rest sourced from reference TRBV19 and TRBJ1-6, is DGGITQSPKYLFRKEGQNVTLSCEQNLNHDAMYWYRQDPGQGLRLIYYSQIVNDFQKGDIAEGYSVSREKKESFPLTVTSAQKNPTAFYLCASKQTINSPLHFGNGTRLTVT.

This clonotype was found a few times. The rearrangement links TRBV3-1 to TRBJ1-3; no clear D. V lost 4 bases and J lost 0, with 19 bases in between. CDR3 size: 18 residues. Germline V gives CDR1 LGHDT, CDR2 YNNKEL (reference sequence). CDR3 amino acids: CASSRQIPSRISGNTIYF. DNA of the CDR3: TGTGCCAGCAGCCGTCAAATACCAAGCAGGATCTCTGGAAACACCATATATTTT.

This clonotype showed up just once. This sequence joins TRBV19 and TRBJ1-4; TRBD1 might be the D (6 bases). The CDR3 consists of 16 residues. Trimming shortened V by 5 bases and J by 2 bases, and 15 bases separated the two germline ends. Germline V gene lookup returns CDR1 LNHDA and CDR2 SQIVND (reference sequence). The DNA of the CDR3 is TGTGCCAGTAGTGGAAGCAGGGGTGCGACTAATGAAAAACTGTTTTTT. Amino acids: CASSGSRGATNEKLFF.

This clonotype was observed many times. V gene TRBV27 combines with J gene TRBJ1-2; D may be TRBD1 (5 bases). Germline V gene sequence: CDR1 MNHEY, CDR2 SMNVEV (reference sequence). V was shortened by 2 bases and J by 0 bases, with 10 bases between the two germline ends. The CDR3 covers 15 residues. CDR3 DNA sequence: TGTGCCAGCAGTTTAGGGGCAGGAGCTAACTATGGCTACACCTTC. Residues: CASSLGAGANYGYTF.

About this clonotype: A much more abundant neighbour one base away suggests this may be a read error. V usage is TRBV7-3 and J usage is TRBJ2-5; 10 bases are shared with TRBD2. Trimming at V came to 5 bases and at J to 9 bases, leaving 18 bases not matched to a gene. Germline V gene sequence: CDR1 SGHTA, CDR2 FQGTGA. This CDR3 comprises 17 residues. The CDR3 nucleotides are TGTGCCAGCAGCCGAGGGGACGAGCGGGGGGGCCGGGAGCCCCAGTACTTC. Translation gives CASSRGDERGGREPQYF. The entire variable domain, with the rest obtained from reference TRBV7-3 and TRBJ2-5, is as follows: GAGVSQTPSNKVTEKGKYVELRCDPISGHTALYWYRQSLGQGPEFLIYFQGTGAADDSGLPNDRFFAVRPEGSVSTLKIQRTERGDSAVYLCASSRGDERGGREPQYFGPGTRLLVL.

The chain couples TRBV7-9 to TRBJ2-5, with a tentative D call TRBD1 (7 bases). The CDR3 spans 17 residues. Germline CDR1 is SEHNR and CDR2 is FQNEAQ (reference sequence). V was clipped by 4 bases and J by 4 bases, with 22 bases between them. For the CDR3, the DNA is TGTGCCAGCAGCTCATCAAGGACAGGCGGGGTGCGAGAGACCCAGTACTTC. Its protein is CASSSSRTGGVRETQYF.